This T cell receptor beta chain was found in a study of immune cell composition in non-small cell lung cancer. Normal lung sampling was at least 3 cm from the tumour, as distant as possible. This CDR3 has 15 residues. The ends lost 2 bases at V and 0 bases at J; junction bases unmatched: 3. Germline CDR1 reads SGHAT; CDR2 reads FQDESV (reference sequence). This clone was observed a single time. Assay used: immunoSEQ multiplex PCR; TCRdb lists only in-frame clones, some missing. Of roughly 15,000 clones in the sample, just over 75% were seen once. These data also featured in a second study, about CD4 T cells in lung cancer.

The rearrangement joins TRBV11-1 to TRBJ1-1, with 7 bases lining up with TRBD1. This clonotype originated in a human donor with non-small cell lung cancer. The sequencing input was non-adjacent lung tissue. CDR3 DNA: TGTGCCAGCAGCTTACGGGACAGATTGAACACTGAAGCTTTCTTT. Amino acid sequence: CASSLRDRLNTEAFF.